The TCR beta chain described here comes from a study of blood T cell repertoires in COVID-19. Study-level information: There were acute and convalescent COVID-19 samples, and they came from the United States, Italy and Spain.

CDR3 length: 13 amino acids. V lost 1 base and J 1 base, leaving 5 bases between the germline ends. Germline V CDR1 and CDR2: SGHNT, YENEEA. This clone occurred once. Sequencing used immunoSEQ multiplex PCR; TCRdb keeps in-frame clones, though not all of them. The table has about 130,000 clones, 70% to 80% seen once. This chain links TRBV11-3 with TRBJ2-7; D is undetermined. Sequencing used peripheral blood. The clonotype comes from a human donor in a cohort sampled during active COVID-19. CDR3 protein: CASSLGGSYEQYF. The CDR3 DNA reads as TGTGCCAGCAGCTTAGGAGGATCCTACGAGCAGTACTTC.